This entry concerns a single TCR beta chain. Its antigen is undetermined. This sample was taken from a study of blood T cells in healthy people across ages. General study findings and limits: Both naive CD4+ cell counts and diversity were greater in long-lived donors than in aged donors.

The authors ran a second PCR of about 6 to 11 cycles using a sample-barcoded 5' primer and a J-beta primer mix. Each cDNA molecule carried a tag from a template-switch adaptor that contained 12 random nucleotides. No fewer than 2.5 million CDR3-containing paired-end reads came from each sample. MiXCR, run by TCRdb on the 5' RACE reads, gives a single entry per CDR3 protein. This table holds hundreds of thousands of distinct CDR3 sequences, about 21% found once. Germline loops: CDR1 ENHRY, CDR2 SYGVKD. The CDR3 runs to 14 residues. V lost 0 bases and J lost 3, with 8 bases in between. The study recruited healthy Caucasian donors from Russia who were aged roughly 6 to 95.

The V call is TRBV10-3, the J call TRBJ1-2; no definite D call. The origin of this receptor is a man aged 65 to 79 in good health. Sample: blood. The CDR3 here is CAISESTIDYGYTF. CDR3 DNA: TGTGCCATCAGTGAGTCGACCATCGACTATGGCTACACCTTC.